The rows below give T cell receptor beta chains drawn from one sample of a study of T-cell reconstitution after alpha-beta-depleted transplantation in children. TCRdb re-called the PCR reads through MiXCR, storing one row per CDR3 protein. The table lists hundreds of thousands of distinct CDR3 sequences, roughly 15% of them singletons. Specimen: PBMCs, mostly from graft donor cells, collected 360 days after TCRalphabeta/CD19-depleted stem cell transplant. The receptor source for this set is a male patient younger than 18 who had a stem cell transplant for acute lymphoblastic leukemia, so the T cells may come from the graft donor. Each CDR3 is given with its conserved first and last residue. Fields, in order: clone size, V gene, J gene, D gene, CDR3 DNA, CDR3 protein. D genes are given only for firm matches. The size entry is marked missing in some rows and otherwise reads once, few, many or a size class.

-	TRBV11-1	TRBJ2-6	TRBD2	TGTGCCAGCAGCATTGGACTAGCGGCAACCTCTGGGGCCAACGTCCTGACTTTC	CASSIGLAATSGANVLTF
-	TRBV30	TRBJ1-6	-	TGTGCCTGGAGGAAACAGGGTTCGGGAGGGAATTCACCCCTCCACTTT	CAWRKQGSGGNSPLHF
many	TRBV28	TRBJ1-5	TRBD1	TGTGCCAGCAGAAATACAGGGGCTGGGCAGCCCCAGCATTTT	CASRNTGAGQPQHF
many	TRBV4-2	TRBJ2-2	-	TGTGCCAGCAGCCAAGAAGAAGGAGGGACCGGGGAGCTGTTTTTT	CASSQEEGGTGELFF
-	TRBV14	TRBJ2-7	TRBD2	TGTGCCAGCAGCTCACTAGCGGGAGGGGTGTACGAGCAGTACTTC	CASSSLAGGVYEQYF
few	TRBV7-2	TRBJ2-2	-	TGTGCCAGCAGCTTAAGGAGGGACAACACCGGGGAGCTGTTTTTT	CASSLRRDNTGELFF
-	TRBV7-3	TRBJ2-3	-	TGTGCCAGCAGCTTAACGTCGGCCTCTCCAGATACGCAGTATTTT	CASSLTSASPDTQYF
-	TRBV5-1	TRBJ1-1	-	TGCGCCAGCAGCCCCCCCCGCGAATCATTCTTCACTGAAGCTTTCTTT	CASSPPRESFFTEAFF
few	TRBV29-1	TRBJ2-7	-	TGCAGCGTTCCCCCGAACCGACGTTACGAGCAGTACTTC	CSVPPNRRYEQYF
-	TRBV28	TRBJ2-1	-	TGTGCCAGCAGTTCGACAGCGAACCCCCGGCTTGAGCAGTTCTTC	CASSSTANPRLEQFF
-	TRBV5-1	TRBJ2-1	-	TGCGCCAGCAGCCAACTCGTCACAGGTTCTGCCTACAATGAGCAGTTCTTC	CASSQLVTGSAYNEQFF
-	TRBV12-3/TRBV12-4	TRBJ2-1	-	TGTGCCAGCAGACAAGTACGGTTACAGGACAATGAGCAGTTCTTC	CASRQVRLQDNEQFF